This T cell receptor beta chain originates from a study of monozygotic twins with inflammatory bowel disease. Study-wide points: Relative to healthy twins, IBD patients had fewer clonotypes in common with others, a gap that was especially apparent with disease activity. No repertoire similarity difference was seen between concordant and discordant twins; power was possibly limited.

Turning to this clonotype: Its antigen is unknown.

CDR1 SGHAT and CDR2 FQNNGV come from the germline V gene. The CDR3 spans 18 residues. TCRdb derives one entry per CDR3 protein from the 5' RACE reads, leaving out DNA. In total, the table holds approximately 400,000 distinct CDR3 sequences. The genes are TRBV11-2 and TRBJ2-5; the TRBD1 assignment by TCRdb is unverifiable without DNA. This clonotype originated in a human donor with ulcerative colitis or Crohn's disease, or a healthy co-twin of an affected twin (not recorded which). The sample comprised blood. CDR3 in amino acids: CASSRGVTGTLQRETQYF.